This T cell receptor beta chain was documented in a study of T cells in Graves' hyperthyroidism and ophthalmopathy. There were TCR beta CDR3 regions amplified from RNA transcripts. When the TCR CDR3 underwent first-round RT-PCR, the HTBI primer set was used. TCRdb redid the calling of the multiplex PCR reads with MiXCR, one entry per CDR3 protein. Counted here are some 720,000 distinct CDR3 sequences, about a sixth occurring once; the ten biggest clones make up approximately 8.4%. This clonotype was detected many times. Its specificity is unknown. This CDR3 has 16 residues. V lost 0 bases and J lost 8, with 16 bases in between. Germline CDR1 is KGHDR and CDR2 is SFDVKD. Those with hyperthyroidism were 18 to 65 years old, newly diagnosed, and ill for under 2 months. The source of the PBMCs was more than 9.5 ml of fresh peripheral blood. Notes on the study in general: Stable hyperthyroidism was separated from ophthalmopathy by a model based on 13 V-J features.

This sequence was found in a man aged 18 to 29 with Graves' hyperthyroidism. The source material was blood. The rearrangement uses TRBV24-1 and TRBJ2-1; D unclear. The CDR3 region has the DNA TGTGCCACCAGTGATTTGGTAGGGTCGGGTATCGATGAGCAGTTCTTC. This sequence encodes CATSDLVGSGIDEQFF.